This TCR beta chain was sequenced during a study of T-cell reconstitution after alpha-beta-depleted transplantation in children (TCRdb year 2016). With respect to the entire study: Using TCR repertoire profiling, the study followed T-cell immune reconstitution in a quantitative way in children after TCRalphabeta/CD19-depleted allogeneic hematopoietic cell transplantation.

In its sample, this clonotype was seen many times. Its target antigen remains unknown. Base qualities are not provided; no much larger clone lies one nucleotide away. The library relied on PCR. The instrument was an Illumina HiSeq 2500. To normalize quantification of the TCRbeta repertoire, the TCR libraries were built with molecular barcoding that relied on unique molecular identifiers. TCRdb took the public reads, trimmed them with fastp at Q25, ran MiXCR for clone calling and kept in-frame beta chains. Rows with a matching CDR3 protein are joined into one entry that keeps the most common DNA and genes. Present in this sample are approximately 400,000 distinct CDR3 sequences, 11% of which were seen just once. In total, the top ten clones hold roughly 5.5% of the sample. V loses 8 bases of germline sequence and J loses 9 bases, and the interval between the two ends is 22 bases. The germline V gene supplies CDR1 MNHNS and CDR2 SASEGT. The CDR3 numbers 15 residues from cysteine through phenylalanine. The CDR3 DNA has 45 bases and is translated from base 1.

The receptor was derived from a human donor who donated a stem cell graft to a child with acute myeloid leukemia. The specimen was PBMCs from the stem cell graft donor, collected from the stem cell graft. The chain was built from TRBV6-1 and TRBJ2-2, with a tentative D gene TRBD1 over 6 matching bases. The DNA sequence is TGTGCCAGCTCCAGAGGGGTCCCAGGGGTTTGGGAGCTGTTTTTT. The translation is CASSRGVPGVWELFF.